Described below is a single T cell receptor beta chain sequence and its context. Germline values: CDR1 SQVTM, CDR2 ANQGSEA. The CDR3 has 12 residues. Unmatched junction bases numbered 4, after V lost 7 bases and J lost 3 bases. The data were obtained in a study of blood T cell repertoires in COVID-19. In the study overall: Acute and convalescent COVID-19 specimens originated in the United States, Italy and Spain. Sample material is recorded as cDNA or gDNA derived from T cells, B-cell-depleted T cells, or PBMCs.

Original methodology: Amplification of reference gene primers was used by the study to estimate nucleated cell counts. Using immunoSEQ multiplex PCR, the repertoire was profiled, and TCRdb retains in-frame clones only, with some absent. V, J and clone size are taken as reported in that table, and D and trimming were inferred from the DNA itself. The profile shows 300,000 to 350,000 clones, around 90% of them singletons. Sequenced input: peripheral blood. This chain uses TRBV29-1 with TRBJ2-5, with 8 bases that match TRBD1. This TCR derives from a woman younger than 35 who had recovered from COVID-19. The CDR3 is CSGSGGEETQYF. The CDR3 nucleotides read TGCAGCGGTTCAGGGGGCGAAGAGACCCAGTACTTC.